A single sample is the source of the 24 T cell receptor beta chains below, sequenced in a study of STAT5B mutations in CD4+ large granular lymphocyte leukemia (dated 2022 in TCRdb). The library was prepared using the immunoSEQ multiplex PCR assay. TCRdb took over this immuneACCESS table, retaining in-frame rearrangements with V and J assigned. Such tables are incomplete; in checked studies, under half of the missing clones stem from an unresolved V gene, and the remainder is unexplained. The sample yields under 40,000 clones; around 84% were counted once. Clones ranked in the top ten supply about 2.4% of the sample. Sequencing was done on a sample of CD4+ T cells from blood buffy coats. These receptors all stem from a human donor in good health.

This clone was seen a handful of times. The chain carries TRBV30 and TRBJ2-5, with D tentatively TRBD1 (6 bases). The CDR3 is made up of 11 amino acids. CDR1 and CDR2 from the germline V gene are GTSNPN and SVGIG (reference sequence). V lost 7 bases and J 7 bases, leaving 13 bases between the germline ends. The CDR3 DNA is TGTGCCTCCAGGGTAGGGGGGACCCAGTACTTC. This gives the protein CASRVGGTQYF.

V and J are TRBV30 and TRBJ1-3, with unresolved D. The CDR3 is 14 residues long. Germline V gene lookup returns CDR1 GTSNPN and CDR2 SVGIG (reference sequence). Between the trimmed V and J ends, which lost 3 bases and 0 bases, there was a span of 9 bases. The CDR3 nucleotides read TGTGCCTGGAGATGGGGAAGCTCTGGAAACACCATATATTTT. It codes for CAWRWGSSGNTIYF.

The chain is built from TRBV5-4 and TRBJ2-3; 7 bases map to TRBD2. Trimming took 2 bases from V and 0 from J; bases not matched to a gene: 6. Germline V lookup: CDR1 SGHNT, CDR2 YYREEE (reference sequence). The CDR3 runs to 16 residues. As DNA, the CDR3 is TGTGCCAGCAGCTTCCCCTCGGGACTAAGCACAGATACGCAGTATTTT. Amino acid sequence: CASSFPSGLSTDTQYF.

The J gene is TRBJ2-1, the V gene TRBV10-3; 7 bases are shared with TRBD2. Germline V gene lookup returns CDR1 ENHRY and CDR2 SYGVKD. There are 15 residues in the CDR3. J lost 0 bases, V lost 3 bases, and 2 bases had no gene match. This CDR3 reads CAISETSASYNEQFF. The CDR3 DNA follows: TGTGCCATCAGTGAAACTAGCGCCTCCTACAATGAGCAGTTCTTC.

In DNA form, the CDR3 reads TGCGCCAGCAGCCCTATACAGGGCCTCTACTACGAGCAGTACTTC. This sequence encodes CASSPIQGLYYEQYF. The chain couples TRBV4-1 to TRBJ2-7; the D gene is possibly TRBD1 (6 bases). This CDR3 spans 15 amino acids. V was trimmed by 4 bases and J by 3 bases, leaving 16 bases between them. The germline gives CDR1 MGHRA, CDR2 YSYEKL.

CDR3 protein: CASSEWRGEEKLFF. CDR3 nucleotides: TGTGCCAGCAGTGAATGGCGGGGAGAGGAAAAACTGTTTTTT. The V gene is TRBV25-1, the J gene TRBJ1-4; unclear D gene. Germline V lookup: CDR1 MGHDK, CDR2 SYGVNS. The CDR3 extends over 14 amino acids. The ends were cut back, 1 base at V and 8 bases at J, with 11 bases in the middle.

The chain couples TRBV12-5 to TRBJ2-7; the D gene is possibly TRBD2 (5 bases). The CDR3 runs to 14 residues. CDR1 and CDR2 from the germline V gene are LGHNT and FRNRAP. V dropped 11 bases and J dropped 0 bases, with 17 bases sitting between them. The CDR3: CAGHPMGSSYEQYF. In nucleotides, the CDR3 is TGTGCTGGCCATCCGATGGGGAGCTCCTACGAGCAGTACTTC.

CDR3 residues: CASSPGQGNEQFF. CDR3 in DNA: TGCGCCAGCAGCCCGGGACAGGGGAATGAGCAGTTCTTC. This sequence joins TRBV5-1 and TRBJ2-1; 10 bases line up with TRBD1. The trim removed 4 bases at V and 7 bases at J, leaving 2 bases unmatched. This CDR3 has 13 amino acids. Germline assignment: CDR1 SGHRS and CDR2 YFSETQ.

The V gene is TRBV4-2, the J gene TRBJ1-3; no definite D call. Trimming took off 0 bases at V and 0 bases at J, with 6 bases between the two ends. The CDR3 has 15 amino acids. CDR1 is LGHNA and CDR2 is YNFKEQ in the germline V gene. In DNA, the CDR3 is TGTGCCAGCAGCCAAGATCTTAACTCTGGAAACACCATATATTTT. Translation gives CASSQDLNSGNTIYF.

This sequence joins TRBV29-1 and TRBJ2-3; 8 nucleotides agree with TRBD2. V shed 5 bases and J 1 base; nucleotides not matched to a gene: 2. This CDR3 has 13 residues. Germline V gene data show CDR1 as SQVTM and CDR2 as ANQGSEA. The CDR3 spells CSVLSGGTDTQYF. CDR3 coding DNA: TGCAGCGTTCTTAGCGGGGGCACAGATACGCAGTATTTT.

This chain uses TRBV6-5 with TRBJ1-1, with D perhaps matching TRBD1 (6 bases). CDR1 is MNHEY and CDR2 is SVGAGI in the germline V gene. This CDR3 is 11 amino acids long. The V gene lost 6 bases and the J gene lost 12 bases, with 14 bases spanning the gap. The CDR3 loop is CASRREGGTFF. CDR3 coding DNA: TGTGCCAGCAGACGGGAGGGGGGTACTTTCTTT.

The chain combines TRBV5-5 with TRBJ1-4; D not certain. The CDR3 consists of 15 residues. V lost 1 base, J lost 0 bases, and 7 bases lay in between. CDR1 is SGHKS, CDR2 YYEKEE, per germline (reference sequence). The CDR3 here is CASSLRVATNEKLFF. The CDR3 nucleotides read TGTGCCAGCAGCTTGCGGGTTGCAACTAATGAAAAACTGTTTTTT.

The chain recombines TRBV5-1 with TRBJ1-2, with TRBD1 as a possible D gene (5 bases). Germline V gene data show CDR1 as SGHRS and CDR2 as YFSETQ. The CDR3 length is 16 residues. V lost 0 bases to trimming and J lost 4 bases, with 16 bases between them. The CDR3 DNA reads TGCGCCAGCAGCTTGGACGGCCTCCCGGGGGGCTATGGCTACACCTTC. This sequence encodes CASSLDGLPGGYGYTF.

This chain uses TRBV28 with TRBJ2-2; D unresolved. CDR3 size: 12 residues. Trimming stripped 6 bases from V and 7 bases from J, with 9 bases between. Germline V gene data show CDR1 as MDHEN and CDR2 as SYDVKM. The CDR3 region has the DNA TGTGCCAGCAGGGTTGGGGTCGGGGAGCTGTTTTTT. Translating gives CASRVGVGELFF. Looking up the rest from reference TRBV28 and TRBJ2-2 gives the full variable domain: DVKVTQSSRYLVKRTGEKVFLECVQDMDHENMFWYRQDPGLGLRLIYFSYDVKMKEKGDIPEGYSVSREKKERFSLILESASTNQTSMYLCASRVGVGELFFGEGSRLTVL.

The V and J genes are TRBV29-1 and TRBJ2-3; TRBD1 matches 7 bases. The J segment lost 2 bases and the V segment lost 6 bases, leaving 11 bases of the junction unmatched. The germline CDR1 and CDR2 sequences are SQVTM and ANQGSEA. This CDR3 has 15 residues. DNA of the CDR3: TGCAGCGTATCAGCCGGGACAGTTATCACAGATACGCAGTATTTT. Translating it yields CSVSAGTVITDTQYF.

This clone has a single count. The genes are TRBV2 and TRBJ2-1; 9 bases are a match to TRBD2. In germline, CDR1 is SNHLY, CDR2 FYNNEI. V shed 8 bases and J 9 bases; nucleotides not matched to a gene: 17. The CDR3 is 16 residues long. In nucleotides, the CDR3 is TGTGCCAGCTCTTTGGATGGCGGGGGGGCCGGGGGTGAGCAGTTCTTC. This sequence encodes CASSLDGGGAGGEQFF.

This clone was recorded a few times. The J gene is TRBJ1-1, the V gene TRBV30; the match to TRBD1 covers 7 bases. Per the germline V gene, CDR1 is GTSNPN and CDR2 is SVGIG (reference sequence). With 0 bases clipped from V and 1 base from J, the junction kept 2 bases outside the gene matches. This CDR3 contains 14 residues. CDR3 protein: CAWSVRDRNTEAFF. As DNA, the CDR3 is TGTGCCTGGAGTGTCAGGGACAGGAACACTGAAGCTTTCTTT.

This clone was seen once. The chain combines TRBV7-9 with TRBJ1-1; 7 bases are shared with TRBD1. Trimming cost V 5 bases and J 5 bases; bases outside gene matches: 8. Per germline, CDR1 SEHNR and CDR2 FQNEAQ (reference sequence). The CDR3 contains 14 residues. In nucleotides, the CDR3 is TGTGCCAGCAGCGCCAGGACAGGACGGACTGAAGCTTTCTTT. The encoded protein is CASSARTGRTEAFF.

The chain employs TRBV28 and TRBJ2-3; 8 positions agree with TRBD1. This CDR3 is 14 amino acids long. V trimming: 6 bases; J trimming: 2 bases; junction bases outside the gene matches: 4. Germline values: CDR1 MDHEN, CDR2 SYDVKM. CDR3 region: CASRGGQDTDTQYF. The CDR3 DNA reads as TGTGCCAGCAGGGGGGGACAGGACACAGATACGCAGTATTTT. Supplemented by reference TRBV28 and TRBJ2-3, the full variable domain reads DVKVTQSSRYLVKRTGEKVFLECVQDMDHENMFWYRQDPGLGLRLIYFSYDVKMKEKGDIPEGYSVSREKKERFSLILESASTNQTSMYLCASRGGQDTDTQYFGPGTRLTVL.

The chain's CDR3 is CASGKGGLQPQHF. The CDR3 coding sequence is TGTGCCAGCGGGAAAGGGGGGCTTCAGCCCCAGCATTTT. This chain joins TRBV2 and TRBJ1-5; D might be TRBD1 (6 bases). This CDR3 is 13 amino acids long. The V end was cut by 8 bases, the J end by 6 bases, with 14 bases between. Germline V lookup: CDR1 SNHLY, CDR2 FYNNEI.

This chain connects TRBV9 to TRBJ2-5, with 7 bases lining up with TRBD2. The germline V gene has CDR1 SGDLS and CDR2 YYNGEE. Losses at the gene ends were 0 bases for V and 4 bases for J; bases not matched to a gene: 6. The CDR3 sequence is 15 residues long. CDR3 nucleotide sequence: TGTGCCAGCAGCGTAGGGGGGGGAGGAGGAGAGACCCAGTACTTC. As protein: CASSVGGGGGETQYF.

The V gene is TRBV11-2, the J gene TRBJ1-1; no definite D call. The V gene's germline CDR1 is SGHAT and CDR2 FQNNGV. The V and J ends lost 3 bases and 10 bases respectively, with 12 bases between them. The CDR3 is 12 amino acids. CDR3 DNA sequence: TGTGCCAGCAGCTTTCTAGACGGCGGAGCTTTCTTT. As protein: CASSFLDGGAFF.

This clone came up once. V and J are TRBV4-3 and TRBJ2-7; D call uncertain. CDR1 is LGHNA, CDR2 YSLEER, per germline. The V gene lost 0 bases and the J gene lost 3 bases, with 6 bases spanning the gap. There are 13 residues in the CDR3. This CDR3 is CASSQDINYEQYF. CDR3 bases: TGCGCCAGCAGCCAAGATATCAACTACGAGCAGTACTTC.

The rearrangement links TRBV6-1 to TRBJ1-1; no firm D call. Germline CDR1 and CDR2: MNHNS and SASEGT. V was cut by 4 bases and J by 1 base, with 1 base left in between. The CDR3 loop spans 11 amino acids. The CDR3 region has the DNA TGTGCCAGCAGTGCGAACACTGAAGCTTTCTTT. It specifies CASSANTEAFF.